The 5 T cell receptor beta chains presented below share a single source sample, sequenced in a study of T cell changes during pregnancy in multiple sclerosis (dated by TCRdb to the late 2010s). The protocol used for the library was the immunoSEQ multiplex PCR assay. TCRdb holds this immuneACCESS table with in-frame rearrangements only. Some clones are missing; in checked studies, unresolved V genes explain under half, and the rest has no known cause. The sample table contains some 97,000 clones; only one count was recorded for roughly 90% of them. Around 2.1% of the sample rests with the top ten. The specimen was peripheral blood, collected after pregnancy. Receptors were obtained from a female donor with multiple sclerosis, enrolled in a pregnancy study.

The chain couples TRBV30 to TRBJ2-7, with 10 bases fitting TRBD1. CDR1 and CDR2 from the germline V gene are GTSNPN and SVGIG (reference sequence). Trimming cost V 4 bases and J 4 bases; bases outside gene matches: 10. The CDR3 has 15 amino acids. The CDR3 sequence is CAWTYRDRGSYEQYF. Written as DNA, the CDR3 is TGTGCCTGGACCTACCGGGACAGGGGTTCGTACGAGCAGTACTTC.

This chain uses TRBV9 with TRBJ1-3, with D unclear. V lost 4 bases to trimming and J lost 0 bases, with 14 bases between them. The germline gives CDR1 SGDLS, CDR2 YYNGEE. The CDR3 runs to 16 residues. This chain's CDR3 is CASSSRDIVSGNTIYF. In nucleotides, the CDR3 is TGTGCCAGCAGCTCCCGAGACATTGTCTCTGGAAACACCATATATTTT.

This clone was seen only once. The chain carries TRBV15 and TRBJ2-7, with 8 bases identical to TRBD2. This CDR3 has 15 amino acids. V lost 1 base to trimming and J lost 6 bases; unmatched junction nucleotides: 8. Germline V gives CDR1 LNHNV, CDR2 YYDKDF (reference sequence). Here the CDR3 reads CATSRVPAGVFEQYF. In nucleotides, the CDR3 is TGTGCCACCAGCAGAGTGCCAGCGGGAGTGTTCGAGCAGTACTTC.

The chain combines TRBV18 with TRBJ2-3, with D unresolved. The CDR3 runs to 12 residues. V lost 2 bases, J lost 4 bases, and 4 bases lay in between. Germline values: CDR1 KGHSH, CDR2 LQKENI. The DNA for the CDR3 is TGTGCCAGCTCACCAGCGGCAGATACGCAGTATTTT. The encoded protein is CASSPAADTQYF.

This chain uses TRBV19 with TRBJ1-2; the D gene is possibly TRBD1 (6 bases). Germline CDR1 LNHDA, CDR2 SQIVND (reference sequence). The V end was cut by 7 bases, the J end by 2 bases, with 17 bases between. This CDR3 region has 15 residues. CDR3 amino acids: CASTSFPQGNYGYTF. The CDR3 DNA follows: TGTGCCAGTACCTCATTTCCTCAGGGGAACTATGGCTACACCTTC.